This TCR beta chain was captured by sequencing in a study of read filtering for tumor transcriptome and immune sequencing. Study findings and constraints: Compared with RNA-seq, IR-seq gave much higher clonotype depth and reliability.

This clonotype was observed at least ten times. Its antigen remains unknown. Molecular barcoded adaptors covering alpha/delta and beta/gamma chains were used on 400 to 450 ng RNA. TCRdb passed the reads through MiXCR, listing each CDR3 protein once. The data show around 130,000 distinct CDR3 sequences, 13% seen once. After removal of 4 bases from V and 0 bases from J, the junction contained 1 base not matched to a gene. Germline CDR1 reads SGHRS; CDR2 reads YFSETQ. The CDR3 runs 14 residues. This TCR was recovered from a donor over 35 with multiple myeloma. Sequenced input: a population of CD138-negative cells sorted from bone marrow. The chain uses TRBV5-1 and TRBJ1-5; TRBD1 agrees at 7 bases. The CDR3 spells CASSTGDSNQPQHF. CDR3 sequence (DNA): TGCGCCAGCAGCACAGGGGATAGCAATCAGCCCCAGCATTTT.